The next 17 T cell receptor beta chains were all read from a single sample in a study of T-cell memory formation after mild COVID-19. TCRdb itself ran the 5' RACE reads through MiXCR, one entry per CDR3 protein. The data show 400,000 to 550,000 distinct CDR3 sequences, around a quarter seen once. The sequencing input was PBMCs or a T cell subset sorted from them (not recorded which). These receptors were collected from an adult woman who had mild COVID-19 (a few samples of this study predate the infection). Cell type and time point are not known.

A word on this clonotype: A read error may account for a junction end that differs from germline. The V call is TRBV7-3, the J call TRBJ2-1, with 7 bases lining up with TRBD2. Germline CDR1 SGHTA, CDR2 FQGTGA. The CDR3 covers 16 residues. CDR3 DNA sequence: TGTGCCAGCAGCTTAACAGCGGGAAGCTCCCACAATGAGCAGTTCTTC. Its translation is CASSLTAGSSHNEQFF.

This clonotype was seen a few times. The chain uses TRBV25-1 and TRBJ1-1, with 7 bases identical to TRBD1. After removal of 9 bases from V and 1 base from J, the junction contained 2 bases not matched to a gene. Per the germline V gene, CDR1 is MGHDK and CDR2 is SYGVNS. This CDR3 has 12 amino acids. CDR3 sequence (DNA): TGTGCCAGTCGACAGGGGAACACTGAAGCTTTCTTT. It codes for CASRQGNTEAFF.

This clonotype turned up a few times. The genes are TRBV11-2 and TRBJ2-1, with 8 nucleotides matching TRBD2. The CDR3 runs to 13 residues. Germline V gene data show CDR1 as SGHAT and CDR2 as FQNNGV. Unmatched junction bases numbered 8, after V lost 2 bases and J lost 14 bases. The DNA of the CDR3 is TGTGCCAGCAGCTTAAGGGAGCGGGAGTGGGAGTTCTTC. Its translation: CASSLREREWEFF.

This clonotype was counted between two and nine times. The rearrangement links TRBV4-1 to TRBJ1-5; D is ambiguous. Germline V gene sequence: CDR1 MGHRA, CDR2 YSYEKL. The CDR3 is made up of 14 amino acids. V was shortened by 4 bases and J by 8 bases, with 15 bases between the two germline ends. CDR3 DNA: TGCGCCAGCAGCCGCAACCCCAGGTTGGAGCCCCAGCATTTT. It codes for CASSRNPRLEPQHF.

The rearrangement links TRBV7-8 to TRBJ1-5; D ambiguous. The CDR3 covers 12 residues. Trimming cost V 2 bases and J 3 bases, with 2 bases left between them. Germline V lookup: CDR1 SGHVS, CDR2 FQNEAQ. CDR3 amino acids: CASSLLNQPQHF. For the CDR3, the DNA is TGTGCCAGCAGCTTACTCAATCAGCCCCAGCATTTT.

In its sample, this clonotype was seen a few times. V usage is TRBV6-2 or TRBV6-3 and J usage is TRBJ2-1, with unresolved D. Germline-derived CDR1 and CDR2 are MNHEY and SVGEGT. Between the trimmed V and J ends, which lost 8 bases and 9 bases, there was a span of 14 bases. CDR3 length equals 12 residues. The CDR3 DNA reads as TGTGCCAGCCTGAGGCTGGCAGGTGAGCAGTTCTTC. This codes for CASLRLAGEQFF.

The chain employs TRBV30 and TRBJ2-3, with D unclear. Germline V gene sequence: CDR1 GTSNPN, CDR2 SVGIG (reference sequence). This CDR3 has 10 residues. Trimming cost V 5 bases and J 6 bases, with 6 bases left between them. The CDR3 protein is CAWGRDTQYF. The CDR3 DNA sequence: TGTGCCTGGGGGCGGGATACGCAGTATTTT.

This clonotype was seen only a few times. The chain links TRBV5-1 to TRBJ2-7; D not certain. Looked up from germline, CDR1 is SGHRS and CDR2 is YFSETQ. The CDR3 spans 11 residues. Trimming removed 4 bases from V and 5 bases from J, with 7 bases in between. CDR3 residues: CASSTLNEQYF. CDR3 sequence (DNA): TGCGCCAGCAGCACACTGAACGAGCAGTACTTC. Together with reference TRBV5-1 and TRBJ2-7, the CDR3 gives the full variable domain: KAGVTQTPRYLIKTRGQQVTLSCSPISGHRSVSWYQQTPGQGLQFLFEYFSETQRNKGNFPGRFSGRQFSNSRSEMNVSTLELGDSALYLCASSTLNEQYFGPGTRLTVT.

This clonotype was seen a handful of times. The chain links TRBV7-3 to TRBJ2-5; TRBD2 matches 8 bases. The V and J ends lost 5 bases and 5 bases, in that order; junction bases with no gene match: 10. CDR3 length: 15 residues. CDR1 is SGHTA and CDR2 is FQGTGA in the germline V gene. CDR3 coding DNA: TGTGCCAGCAGCCCCATCGGGGGGGGGCCGGAGACCCAGTACTTC. It is translated as CASSPIGGGPETQYF.

A few counts support this clonotype. CDR3 sequence: CASIFWTGPQYEKLFF. The CDR3 nucleotides are TGTGCCAGCATCTTTTGGACAGGGCCACAGTATGAAAAACTGTTTTTT. The rearrangement joins TRBV21-1 to TRBJ1-4; TRBD1 is the table's D call and was not checked against the DNA. TRBV21-1 is labeled a pseudogene. The CDR3 has 16 amino acids.

As for this clonotype: Germline is not matched at one junction end, which may reflect a read error. This sequence joins TRBV6-2 or TRBV6-3 and TRBJ2-7; possible D gene TRBD2, 5 bases. In germline, CDR1 is MNHEY, CDR2 SVGEGT. This CDR3 region has 11 residues. CDR3 in DNA: TGTGCCACACGGGGTTACAGCTACGTGAACTTC. This translates into CATRGYSYVNF.

The sample holds a few counts of this clonotype. V and J are TRBV5-1 and TRBJ1-1; possible D gene TRBD1, 6 bases. V lost 3 bases, J lost 11 bases, and 23 bases lay in between. This CDR3 region has 15 residues. Germline V lookup: CDR1 SGHRS, CDR2 YFSETQ. In DNA form, the CDR3 reads TGCGCCAGCAGCTCCTATTTACAGGGCTCTCAACAGGCTTTCTTT. It codes for CASSSYLQGSQQAFF.

This clonotype has only a few counts. V and J are TRBV5-1 and TRBJ1-1; tentatively, D is TRBD1 (6 bases). V was trimmed by 6 bases and J by 1 base, leaving 13 bases between them. This CDR3 region has 14 residues. Germline CDR1 and CDR2: SGHRS and YFSETQ. This CDR3 reads CASTSRGRNTEAFF. CDR3 nucleotide sequence: TGCGCCAGCACATCGAGGGGGAGGAACACTGAAGCTTTCTTT.

This clonotype has only a few counts. The rearrangement links TRBV24-1 to TRBJ2-5; D not certain. Trimming pared 5 bases from V and 4 bases from J, leaving 7 bases between. Germline values: CDR1 KGHDR, CDR2 SFDVKD. This CDR3 has 12 amino acids. CDR3 in DNA: TGTGCCACCAGTGGGGGAACAGAGACCCAGTACTTC. Encoded protein: CATSGGTETQYF.

The chain joins TRBV6-5 to TRBJ2-3; TRBD2 aligns across 13 bases. Trimming removed 6 bases from V and 3 bases from J; junction bases left unmatched: 3. The germline gives CDR1 MNHEY, CDR2 SVGAGI. The CDR3 runs 15 residues. This CDR3 reads CASRRGLAGTDTQYF. The CDR3 nucleotides are TGTGCCAGCAGACGGGGACTAGCGGGGACAGATACGCAGTATTTT.

This chain uses TRBV12-3 or TRBV12-4 with TRBJ1-1; D perhaps matches TRBD1 (6 bases). Trimming pared 7 bases from V and 7 bases from J, leaving 13 bases between. The CDR3 runs to 12 residues. The CDR3 region is CASNLGGIEAFF. The CDR3 bases are TGTGCCAGCAATCTAGGGGGGATTGAAGCTTTCTTT.

There are a few counts of this clonotype. This sequence joins TRBV6-1 and TRBJ1-5, with D unresolved. Trimming stripped 8 bases from V and 0 bases from J, with 11 bases between. This CDR3 spans 14 amino acids. Germline V gene data show CDR1 as MNHNS and CDR2 as SASEGT. The CDR3 DNA is TGTGCCAGCCTTGGAGGCCGTAGCAATCAGCCCCAGCATTTT. Residues: CASLGGRSNQPQHF.